Shown below are 26 T cell receptor beta chains from a single sample sequenced in a study of T cell responses to AZD1222 COVID-19 vaccine (dated by TCRdb to the early 2020s). The sample's time point label, decoded: baseline before first vaccination. Preparation of the library involved the immunoSEQ multiplex PCR assay. TCRdb took this table from immuneACCESS and kept in-frame rearrangements with V and J called. Such tables lack part of the clones; where checked against another copy, unresolved V genes explain under half of the gap, and the rest is unexplained. The sample table holds some 140,000 clones, of which roughly 93% were seen once. The ten largest account for 5% to 6.5% of the sample. Source: peripheral blood, taken on day 0 of AZD1222 vaccination. The receptors here all came from an adult in good health.

DNA of the CDR3: TGTGCCAGCAGCTTAGATAATCAGCCCCAGCATTTT. Translated, it gives CASSLDNQPQHF. The V and J genes are TRBV7-9 and TRBJ1-5, with D uncertain. The germline V and J ends were trimmed by 1 base and 4 bases, with 2 bases remaining between them. From germline, CDR1 is SEHNR and CDR2 FQNEAQ (reference sequence). This CDR3 is 12 amino acids long. Full variable domain (remainder filled in from reference TRBV7-9 and TRBJ1-5): DTGVSQNPRHKITKRGQNVTFRCDPISEHNRLYWYRQTLGQGPEFLTYFQNEAQLEKSRLLSDRFSAERPKGSFSTLEIQRTEQGDSAMYLCASSLDNQPQHFGDGTRLSIL.

V usage is TRBV9 and J usage is TRBJ2-1; 8 nucleotides match TRBD2. J lost 9 bases, V lost 3 bases, and 17 bases had no gene match. The CDR3 loop spans 17 amino acids. Germline CDR1 SGDLS, CDR2 YYNGEE. The CDR3 bases are TGTGCCAGCAGCGGTGGCTTAGGAGCGGGAGCTGAACGTGAGCAGTTCTTC. It is translated as CASSGGLGAGAEREQFF.

As for this clone: The same CDR3 arises from other DNA sequences in this sample as well. The chain uses TRBV5-1 and TRBJ2-3; D is uncertain. This CDR3 comprises 13 residues. V gave up 0 bases and J gave up 1 base, with 3 bases separating them. Per germline, CDR1 SGHRS and CDR2 YFSETQ. The CDR3 region has the DNA TGCGCCAGCAGCTTGGGGGGCACAGATACGCAGTATTTT. It is translated as CASSLGGTDTQYF.

CDR3 nucleotides: TGTGCCTGGAGTGTATTAGAGGGAGGTGAGCAGTTCTTC. Its protein product is CAWSVLEGGEQFF. The rearrangement links TRBV30 to TRBJ2-1, with D possibly matching TRBD2 (6 bases). CDR3 length: 13 residues. Germline-derived CDR1 and CDR2 are GTSNPN and SVGIG (reference sequence). V was clipped by 0 bases and J by 9 bases, with 12 bases between them.

The sample holds one count of this clone. The chain links TRBV6-5 to TRBJ1-2; unclear D gene. The CDR3 has 13 amino acids. CDR1 is MNHEY, CDR2 SVGAGI, per germline. The V end was cut by 5 bases, the J end by 2 bases, with 9 bases between. CDR3 DNA: TGTGCCAGCAGTAGGGAGAGGAACTATGGCTACACCTTC. Amino acid sequence: CASSRERNYGYTF.

The CDR3 sequence: CASSPGGDTGELFF. CDR3 DNA: TGCGCCAGCAGTCCAGGGGGTGACACCGGGGAGCTGTTTTTT. The chain links TRBV10-1 to TRBJ2-2, with TRBD1 matching 7 bases. The germline gives CDR1 WNHNN, CDR2 SYGVQD (reference sequence). CDR3 length equals 14 residues. V lost 5 bases, J lost 3 bases, and 3 bases stayed unmatched.

The chain recombines TRBV2 with TRBJ1-1, with D possibly matching TRBD1 (5 bases). Germline CDR1 SNHLY, CDR2 FYNNEI. V lost 7 bases to trimming and J lost 1 base, with 10 bases between them. The CDR3 consists of 13 residues. CDR3 in amino acids: CASTRDGNTEAFF. DNA of the CDR3: TGTGCCAGCACCAGGGACGGGAACACTGAAGCTTTCTTT. The full variable domain, with the rest looked up from reference TRBV2 and TRBJ1-1, is EPEVTQTPSHQVTQMGQEVILRCVPISNHLYFYWYRQILGQKVEFLVSFYNNEISEKSEIFDDQFSVERPDGSNFTLKIRSTKLEDSAMYFCASTRDGNTEAFFGQGTRLTVV.

The chain carries TRBV6-1 and TRBJ2-5; D may correspond to TRBD1 or TRBD2 (5 bases each). V lost 2 bases to trimming and J lost 4 bases, with 8 bases between them. Germline loops: CDR1 MNHNS, CDR2 SASEGT. The CDR3 has 13 amino acids. The CDR3 coding sequence is TGTGCCAGCAGTGAATTGGGGGTAGAGACCCAGTACTTC. As protein: CASSELGVETQYF.

The chain has TRBV5-1 and TRBJ1-2, with D unresolved. The CDR3 runs to 15 residues. Trimming removed 0 bases at V and 5 bases at J, with 14 bases between. CDR1 SGHRS and CDR2 YFSETQ come from the germline V gene. The CDR3 DNA follows: TGCGCCAGCAGCTTGGGCCTTTCCCAAGGGTATGGCTACACCTTC. Protein sequence: CASSLGLSQGYGYTF.

This clone was counted once. This chain uses TRBV11-2 with TRBJ2-1, with a possible D match to TRBD2 (5 bases). Germline V lookup: CDR1 SGHAT, CDR2 FQNNGV. The CDR3 runs to 14 residues. V dropped 2 bases and J dropped 5 bases, with 10 bases sitting between them. The DNA for the CDR3 is TGTGCCAGCAGCTTACCTCCGGGGAACAATGAGCAGTTCTTC. Translation gives CASSLPPGNNEQFF.

The chain is built from TRBV29-1 and TRBJ1-2; the match to TRBD1 covers 8 bases. This CDR3 contains 13 residues. The V gene end was trimmed by 3 bases and the J gene end by 4 bases; junction bases not matched to a gene: 4. CDR1 and CDR2 (germline): SQVTM, ANQGSEA. The CDR3 loop reads CSVETGAGYGYTF. Here the CDR3 DNA reads TGCAGCGTTGAGACAGGGGCGGGCTATGGCTACACCTTC.

The gene calls are TRBV6-5 and TRBJ2-1; D might be TRBD1 (6 bases). Germline loops: CDR1 MNHEY, CDR2 SVGAGI. V gave up 10 bases and J gave up 8 bases, with 15 bases separating them. The length of the CDR3 is 12 residues. The chain's CDR3 is CATVRTVDEQFF. CDR3 in DNA: TGTGCCACCGTAAGGACAGTCGATGAGCAGTTCTTC.

J is TRBJ2-1 and V is TRBV5-1, with TRBD2 matching over 8 bases. This CDR3 comprises 18 residues. Per germline, CDR1 SGHRS and CDR2 YFSETQ. J lost 5 bases, V lost 1 base, and 14 bases had no gene match. CDR3 DNA: TGCGCCAGCAGCTTGAATTCCGTCGCGGGAGGCCCGCACAATGAGCAGTTCTTC. This sequence encodes CASSLNSVAGGPHNEQFF.

V is TRBV3-1 (or the pseudogene TRBV3-2) and J is TRBJ2-7; the D is unclear. The germline V and J ends were trimmed by 1 base and 7 bases, with 11 bases remaining between them. Looked up from germline, CDR1 is LGHDT and CDR2 is YNNKEL (reference sequence). The CDR3 has 13 residues. CDR3 DNA: TGTGCCAGCAGCCAAGGACCGATTGGGGAGCAGTACTTC. Its protein is CASSQGPIGEQYF.

The gene calls are TRBV19 and TRBJ2-1, with TRBD2 matching over 9 bases. V lost 3 bases, J lost 4 bases, and 10 bases stayed unmatched. The CDR3 contains 17 residues. In germline, CDR1 is LNHDA, CDR2 SQIVND (reference sequence). CDR3 sequence: CASSIFAGGSLYNEQFF. CDR3 DNA: TGTGCCAGTAGTATCTTCGCGGGGGGGTCTTTGTACAATGAGCAGTTCTTC.

The gene calls are TRBV14 and TRBJ1-1, with a tentative D call TRBD1 (5 bases). Trimming cost V 4 bases and J 3 bases, with 9 bases left between them. The CDR3 runs 13 residues. Germline V gene data show CDR1 as SGHDN and CDR2 as FVKESK. DNA for the CDR3: TGTGCCAGCAGCCGCGGGGGAGACACTGAAGCTTTCTTT. It encodes CASSRGGDTEAFF.

J is TRBJ2-5 and V is TRBV5-4, with 7 bases aligning to TRBD2. The CDR3 totals 13 residues. The J segment lost 13 bases and the V segment lost 2 bases, leaving 11 bases of the junction unmatched. Germline assignment: CDR1 SGHNT and CDR2 YYREEE (reference sequence). The CDR3 nucleotides are TGTGCCAGCAGCTTTAAGGAGCGGGGCGCTTCGTACTTC. Protein product: CASSFKERGASYF.

V usage is TRBV9 and J usage is TRBJ1-6, with unresolved D. CDR1 and CDR2 (germline): SGDLS, YYNGEE. Trimming took off 0 bases at V and 7 bases at J, with 17 bases between the two ends. The CDR3 totals 17 residues. The CDR3 region is CASSVGGSEPRNSPLHF. In nucleotides, the CDR3 is TGTGCCAGCAGCGTAGGGGGTAGTGAGCCGCGCAATTCACCCCTCCACTTT. The variable domain in full, completed from reference TRBV9 and TRBJ1-6, reads DSGVTQTPKHLITATGQRVTLRCSPRSGDLSVYWYQQSLDQGLQFLIQYYNGEERAKGNILERFSAQQFPDLHSELNLSSLELGDSALYFCASSVGGSEPRNSPLHFGNGTRLTVT.

V usage is TRBV30 and J usage is TRBJ1-4, with D possibly being TRBD1 (5 bases). Trimming removed 4 bases at V and 8 bases at J, with 20 bases between. Germline lookup yields CDR1 GTSNPN and CDR2 SVGIG (reference sequence). The CDR3 length is 15 residues. CDR3 bases: TGTGCCTGGACCCCACTCTCTTCAGGGACGGAAAAACTGTTTTTT. It is translated as CAWTPLSSGTEKLFF.

V gene TRBV15 combines with J gene TRBJ2-2; D remains unclear. This CDR3 contains 15 residues. Germline CDR1 reads LNHNV; CDR2 reads YYDKDF (reference sequence). V lost 0 bases and J lost 1, with 6 bases in between. The CDR3 is CATSRDRLNTGELFF. The CDR3 DNA is TGTGCCACCAGCAGAGATCGGCTGAACACCGGGGAGCTGTTTTTT.

On this clone: This same CDR3 is encoded by further DNA sequences in the sample. The chain is built from TRBV27 and TRBJ1-2; tentative D call: TRBD1 (5 bases). The germline V gene encodes CDR1 MNHEY and CDR2 SMNVEV (reference sequence). The germline V and J ends were trimmed by 2 bases and 1 base, with 8 bases remaining between them. The CDR3 covers 14 residues. The CDR3 protein is CASSLQGGNYGYTF. CDR3 DNA: TGTGCCAGCAGTTTACAGGGAGGTAACTATGGCTACACCTTC.

This clone was picked up one time. The J gene is TRBJ1-1, the V gene TRBV27, with D hard to call. The V gene's germline CDR1 is MNHEY and CDR2 SMNVEV (reference sequence). V was shortened by 4 bases and J by 0 bases, with 18 bases between the two germline ends. The CDR3 runs to 17 residues. The CDR3: CASSSIVTGKMNTEAFF. The CDR3 DNA reads as TGTGCCAGCAGTTCCATCGTGACGGGAAAGATGAACACTGAAGCTTTCTTT.

The rearrangement links TRBV29-1 to TRBJ1-1; D is undetermined. This CDR3 has 14 amino acids. Germline loops: CDR1 SQVTM, CDR2 ANQGSEA. V lost 4 bases to trimming and J lost 3 bases, with 15 bases between them. The CDR3 region is CSVGQVTVDTEAFF. CDR3 in DNA: TGCAGCGTTGGACAAGTAACGGTGGACACTGAAGCTTTCTTT.

This clone was picked up one time. The chain couples TRBV2 to TRBJ1-2; no reliable D call. The CDR3 runs to 14 residues. V was cut by 4 bases and J by 3 bases, with 12 bases left in between. The germline V gene has CDR1 SNHLY and CDR2 FYNNEI. The CDR3 DNA reads TGTGCCAGCAGTGTGCGACTGGGAGACTATGGCTACACCTTC. Amino acids: CASSVRLGDYGYTF.

The chain employs TRBV7-2 and TRBJ1-1; TRBD1 is a possible D gene (6 bases). The CDR3 is 14 residues long. The V end was cut by 3 bases, the J end by 4 bases, with 12 bases between. Per the germline V gene, CDR1 is SGHTA and CDR2 is FQGNSA. The chain's CDR3 is CASSFWGAGTEAFF. The CDR3 region has the DNA TGTGCCAGCAGCTTTTGGGGGGCCGGCACTGAAGCTTTCTTT.

CDR3 protein: CASRQGIVTEAFF. CDR3 DNA sequence: TGTGCCAGCAGACAGGGTATCGTCACTGAAGCTTTCTTT. This chain joins TRBV6-5 and TRBJ1-1, with D possibly TRBD1 on 6 matching bases. V lost 6 bases, J lost 4 bases, and 12 bases lay in between. This CDR3 has 13 residues. Per germline, CDR1 MNHEY and CDR2 SVGAGI.